This TCR beta chain was captured in a study of Ad26.COV2.S vaccination and SARS-CoV-2 variants. Study in general: Participant was drawn from the COV1001 Ad26.COV2.S trial arm.

The ends lost 5 bases at V and 5 bases at J; junction bases unmatched: 8. Germline CDR1 is LNHDA and CDR2 is SQIVND (reference sequence). The CDR3 loop spans 14 amino acids. Libraries were prepared by immunoSEQ multiplex PCR; TCRdb keeps only in-frame clonotypes and omits some of them. The repertoire consists of about half a million clones, with about nine tenths occurring once and the leading ten covering around 1.8%. Treatment denoted: some 20 received Ad26.COV2.S at low or high dose, single or two shots; 5 received placebo; per-sample allocation not given. Day 63 after the first vaccine or placebo injection was the time point for sampling.

The V and J genes are TRBV19 and TRBJ1-2, with TRBD1 identical over 7 bases. The source was peripheral blood, collected in a trial of Ad26.COV2.S vaccine versus placebo. This sequence was found in a person between 18 and 65 years old who received the Ad26.COV2.S COVID-19 vaccine or a placebo. The CDR3 spells CASSSGQPPYGYTF. In nucleotides, the CDR3 is TGTGCCAGTAGTTCGGGACAGCCGCCTTATGGCTACACCTTC.